The 23 T cell receptor beta chains presented below share a single source sample, sequenced in a study of Ad26.COV2.S vaccination and SARS-CoV-2 variants. Treatment described: some 19 received Ad26.COV2.S at low or high dose, single or two shots; five or six received placebo; per-sample allocation not given. Specimens were obtained on day 63 following the first vaccine or placebo injection. Profiling relied on immunoSEQ multiplex PCR, and the TCRdb table lists in-frame clones only, not all of them. The table includes over 300,000 clones, roughly 85% detected once. The starting material was peripheral blood, obtained in a trial of Ad26.COV2.S vaccine versus placebo. The receptor set was obtained from a person aged 18-65 years who received the Ad26.COV2.S COVID-19 vaccine or a placebo.

J is TRBJ2-2 and V is TRBV10-1, with 7 nucleotides matching TRBD1. The CDR3 length is 15 residues. J gave up 3 bases and V 9 bases, and 10 bases lay outside the gene matches. Germline V gene lookup returns CDR1 WNHNN and CDR2 SYGVQD (reference sequence). DNA for the CDR3: TGCGCCAGATCCCCCCCGACAGGGTACACCGGGGAGCTGTTTTTT. It translates to CARSPPTGYTGELFF.

As concerns this clone: The germline gene is not matched at one end of the junction; a read error may be the cause. The rearrangement joins TRBV5-1 to TRBJ2-3; TRBD2 aligns across 14 bases. The CDR3 is 16 amino acids. The germline V gene encodes CDR1 SGHRS and CDR2 YFSETQ. The DNA for the CDR3 is TGCGCCAGCAGCCCGGGGACTAGCGGGAGCAGAGATACGCAGTATTTT. Encoded protein: CASSPGTSGSRDTQYF. The complete variable domain, with remaining parts taken from reference TRBV5-1 and TRBJ2-3, reads KAGVTQTPRYLIKTRGQQVTLSCSPISGHRSVSWYQQTPGQGLQFLFEYFSETQRNKGNFPGRFSGRQFSNSRSEMNVSTLELGDSALYLCASSPGTSGSRDTQYFGPGTRLTVL.

The V and J genes are TRBV15 and TRBJ1-1; D perhaps matches TRBD1 (6 bases). This CDR3 has 17 residues. CDR1 is LNHNV and CDR2 is YYDKDF in the germline V gene (reference sequence). Trimming cost V 5 bases and J 3 bases, with 22 bases left between them. The CDR3 sequence: CATSFDRSLRGDTEAFF. The DNA of the CDR3 is TGTGCCACCAGCTTCGACAGGAGTCTAAGAGGGGACACTGAAGCTTTCTTT. Filled out from reference TRBV15 and TRBJ1-1, the complete variable domain reads DAMVIQNPRYQVTQFGKPVTLSCSQTLNHNVMYWYQQKSSQAPKLLFHYYDKDFNNEADTPDNFQSRRPNTSFCFLDIRSPGLGDTAMYLCATSFDRSLRGDTEAFFGQGTRLTVV.

This clone appeared a few times. The chain carries TRBV6-5 and TRBJ1-1; D gene unclear. V dropped 11 bases and J dropped 1 base, with 14 bases sitting between them. The germline V gene encodes CDR1 MNHEY and CDR2 SVGAGI. This CDR3 region has 13 residues. CDR3: CAGRGRTNTEAFF. Here the CDR3 DNA reads TGTGCCGGAAGAGGACGGACGAACACTGAAGCTTTCTTT.

The chain combines TRBV4-2 with TRBJ1-2; weak D call: TRBD1 (5 bases). Germline V CDR1 and CDR2: LGHNA, YNFKEQ. This CDR3 region has 16 residues. The V and J ends lost 4 bases and 5 bases respectively, with 20 bases between them. CDR3 sequence: CASSLGSTGTGYGYTF. In DNA form, the CDR3 reads TGTGCCAGCAGCCTAGGAAGCACCGGGACGGGATATGGCTACACCTTC.

This chain connects TRBV5-4 to TRBJ1-2, with 9 positions matching TRBD1. Germline CDR1 SGHNT, CDR2 YYREEE (reference sequence). The length of the CDR3 is 16 residues. V dropped 0 bases and J dropped 5; count of bases not matched to a gene: 8. The CDR3 nucleotides read TGTGCCAGCAGCTTGGCCGCGGGACAGGGCCGTTATGGCTACACCTTC. This sequence encodes CASSLAAGQGRYGYTF.

This clone showed up just once. V gene TRBV5-4 combines with J gene TRBJ1-1, with D perhaps TRBD1 (5 bases). CDR1 SGHNT and CDR2 YYREEE come from the germline V gene (reference sequence). V was clipped by 0 bases and J by 8 bases, with 11 bases between them. The CDR3 is 13 amino acids. CDR3 amino acids: CASSLERRGEAFF. CDR3 DNA sequence: TGTGCCAGCAGCTTGGAACGCCGGGGGGAAGCTTTCTTT.

The chain joins TRBV6-6 to TRBJ1-5; D is possibly TRBD1 (5 bases). The V and J ends lost 5 bases and 1 base respectively, with 9 bases between them. Germline V gene data show CDR1 as MNHNY and CDR2 as SVGAGI (reference sequence). CDR3 length: 14 residues. CDR3 in DNA: TGTGCCAGCAGTCACACAGGAAGCAATCAGCCCCAGCATTTT. This codes for CASSHTGSNQPQHF.

The chain combines TRBV19 with TRBJ1-5, with D possibly being TRBD1 (5 bases). The CDR3 covers 12 residues. The germline V gene has CDR1 LNHDA and CDR2 SQIVND (reference sequence). With 6 bases removed from V and 5 bases from J, the gap between germline ends came to 8 bases. The CDR3 here is CASRQGHQPQHF. The CDR3 coding sequence is TGTGCCAGTAGGCAGGGTCATCAGCCCCAGCATTTT. Drawing the rest from reference TRBV19 and TRBJ1-5, the complete variable domain is DGGITQSPKYLFRKEGQNVTLSCEQNLNHDAMYWYRQDPGQGLRLIYYSQIVNDFQKGDIAEGYSVSREKKESFPLTVTSAQKNPTAFYLCASRQGHQPQHFGDGTRLSIL.

This clone was seen more than once but under ten times. This sequence joins TRBV3-1 (or the pseudogene TRBV3-2) and TRBJ1-1; unclear D gene. Germline V gene lookup returns CDR1 LGHDT and CDR2 YNNKEL (reference sequence). This CDR3 is 14 amino acids long. The V end lost 2 bases, the J end lost 1 base, and 8 bases lay between the germline ends. The CDR3 is CASSQQGSNTEAFF. The CDR3 DNA sequence: TGTGCCAGCAGCCAACAAGGGTCGAACACTGAAGCTTTCTTT.

This clone was recorded a few times. J is TRBJ1-3 and V is TRBV2, with D uncertain. V lost 7 bases and J 4 bases, leaving 11 bases between the germline ends. CDR3 length: 13 amino acids. Germline V gene data show CDR1 as SNHLY and CDR2 as FYNNEI. The CDR3 nucleotides are TGTGCCAGCACGCCCTTCGCCGGAAACACCATATATTTT. Its protein is CASTPFAGNTIYF.

The chain recombines TRBV30 with TRBJ2-1; 7 nucleotides align to TRBD1. CDR3 length: 14 residues. Germline CDR1 and CDR2: GTSNPN and SVGIG (reference sequence). Trimming removed 3 bases from V and 13 bases from J; junction bases left unmatched: 15. The CDR3 sequence: CAWRAPSTGHSQFF. In DNA, the CDR3 is TGTGCCTGGAGGGCCCCTTCGACAGGGCACAGCCAGTTCTTC. Combining the CDR3 with reference TRBV30 and TRBJ2-1 gives the whole variable domain SQTIHQWPATLVQPVGSPLSLECTVEGTSNPNLYWYRQAAGRGLQLLFYSVGIGQISSEVPQNLSASRPQDRQFILSSKKLLLSDSGFYLCAWRAPSTGHSQFFGPGTRLTVL.

The chain recombines TRBV5-4 with TRBJ2-7, with TRBD2 matching over 7 bases. The germline V gene has CDR1 SGHNT and CDR2 YYREEE (reference sequence). The CDR3 covers 13 residues. The trim removed 0 bases at V and 6 bases at J, leaving 3 bases unmatched. The CDR3 sequence: CASSLDREGEQYF. The CDR3, as DNA: TGTGCCAGCAGCTTGGATAGGGAGGGCGAGCAGTACTTC. Looking up the rest from reference TRBV5-4 and TRBJ2-7 gives the full variable domain: ETGVTQSPTHLIKTRGQQVTLRCSSQSGHNTVSWYQQALGQGPQFIFQYYREEENGRGNFPPRFSGLQFPNYSSELNVNALELDDSALYLCASSLDREGEQYFGPGTRLTVT.

The rearrangement uses TRBV7-2 and TRBJ2-7; no clear D gene. CDR1 is SGHTA, CDR2 FQGNSA, per germline. This CDR3 contains 14 residues. V shed 0 bases and J shed 2 bases, with 8 bases lying between them. The CDR3 loop is CASSLAFLAYEQYF. The CDR3 DNA reads as TGTGCCAGCAGCTTAGCGTTTCTCGCCTACGAGCAGTACTTC.

The rearrangement links TRBV5-5 to TRBJ2-7, with D maybe TRBD1 (5 bases). Germline loops: CDR1 SGHKS, CDR2 YYEKEE (reference sequence). This CDR3 is built from 14 residues. Trimming removed 3 bases at V and 5 bases at J, with 15 bases between. CDR3 nucleotide sequence: TGTGCCAGCAGCTGGGCGGCAGGGTCGAACGAGCAGTACTTC. Translation: CASSWAAGSNEQYF.

This rearrangement joins TRBV28 to TRBJ1-5; D is unclear. CDR1 and CDR2 (germline): MDHEN, SYDVKM. The CDR3 contains 11 residues. The ends were cut back, 6 bases at V and 7 bases at J, with 7 bases in the middle. The CDR3 bases are TGTGCCAGCAGAGCCAGCCAGCCCCAGCATTTT. It codes for CASRASQPQHF.

The CDR3 DNA follows: TGTGCCAGCAGTGATATCCCCGGGAGCGCGAACACCGGGGAGCTGTTTTTT. Encoded protein: CASSDIPGSANTGELFF. The genes are TRBV2 and TRBJ2-2, with TRBD2 as a possible D gene (6 bases). The CDR3 contains 17 residues. V lost 3 bases to trimming and J lost 0 bases, with 14 bases between them. From germline, CDR1 is SNHLY and CDR2 FYNNEI.

V and J are TRBV12-3 or TRBV12-4 and TRBJ2-1, with a tentative D call TRBD1 (5 bases). The CDR3 covers 12 residues. V lost 5 bases to trimming and J lost 9 bases, with 11 bases between them. This CDR3 reads CASSKGAGEQFF. The CDR3 DNA is TGTGCCAGCAGTAAAGGGGCAGGTGAGCAGTTCTTC.

The V call is TRBV4-1, the J call TRBJ2-5; tentative D call: TRBD2 (5 bases). Germline V lookup: CDR1 MGHRA, CDR2 YSYEKL. This CDR3 is built from 15 residues. V was trimmed by 3 bases and J by 2 bases, leaving 13 bases between them. In DNA form, the CDR3 reads TGCGCCAGCAGCCACGTCCCGGGGTGGCAAGAGACCCAGTACTTC. It yields the protein CASSHVPGWQETQYF.

The rearrangement links TRBV7-9 to TRBJ2-5; D is unclear. Germline V CDR1 and CDR2: SEHNR, FQNEAQ (reference sequence). Trimming left V 4 bases short and J 1 base short, with 13 bases between. The CDR3 sequence is 15 residues long. The CDR3 reads CASSSLVDRQETQYF. As DNA, the CDR3 is TGTGCCAGCAGCTCTCTAGTGGACCGCCAAGAGACCCAGTACTTC.

This rearrangement joins TRBV9 to TRBJ1-2, with TRBD1 matching 7 bases. V shed 4 bases, J shed 5 bases, and the junction held 11 bases outside the gene matches. The CDR3 contains 15 residues. Germline V gene sequence: CDR1 SGDLS, CDR2 YYNGEE. CDR3 protein: CASSPQDRLGYGYTF. The CDR3 coding sequence is TGTGCCAGCAGCCCTCAGGACAGGTTAGGGTATGGCTACACCTTC.

This chain uses TRBV5-1 with TRBJ2-7; D is unresolved. Germline CDR1 and CDR2: SGHRS and YFSETQ. CDR3 length: 13 residues. The germline V and J ends were trimmed by 0 bases and 5 bases, with 9 bases remaining between them. CDR3 bases: TGCGCCAGCAGCTTGGAGTCGCAGGACGAGCAGTACTTC. This encodes CASSLESQDEQYF.

The genes are TRBV9 and TRBJ2-2; 7 positions agree with TRBD1. This CDR3 has 15 amino acids. Trimming took 4 bases from V and 6 from J; bases not matched to a gene: 9. Per the germline V gene, CDR1 is SGDLS and CDR2 is YYNGEE. The CDR3 DNA is TGTGCCAGCAGCTTCCCTCCGAGGGGGCCCGGGGAGCTGTTTTTT. Its translation: CASSFPPRGPGELFF.